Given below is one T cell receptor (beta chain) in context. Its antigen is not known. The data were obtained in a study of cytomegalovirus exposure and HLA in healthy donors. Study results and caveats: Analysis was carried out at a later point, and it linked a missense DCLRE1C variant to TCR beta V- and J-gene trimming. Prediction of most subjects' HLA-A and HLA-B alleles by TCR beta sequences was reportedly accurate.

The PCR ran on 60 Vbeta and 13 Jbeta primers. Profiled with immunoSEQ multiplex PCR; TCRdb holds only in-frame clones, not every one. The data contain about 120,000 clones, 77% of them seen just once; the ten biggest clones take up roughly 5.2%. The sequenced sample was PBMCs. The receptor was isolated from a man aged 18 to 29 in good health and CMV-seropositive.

The CDR3 DNA reads as TGTGCCAGTAGAGCTTGGACAGGGGGCATAGAGACCCAGTACTTC. Translation gives CASRAWTGGIETQYF. This rearrangement joins TRBV19 to TRBJ2-5; 11 bases match TRBD1. This CDR3 contains 15 residues. Unmatched junction bases numbered 7, after V lost 6 bases and J lost 4 bases. From germline, CDR1 is LNHDA and CDR2 SQIVND (reference sequence). Full variable domain (outside the CDR3, taken from reference TRBV19 and TRBJ2-5): DGGITQSPKYLFRKEGQNVTLSCEQNLNHDAMYWYRQDPGQGLRLIYYSQIVNDFQKGDIAEGYSVSREKKESFPLTVTSAQKNPTAFYLCASRAWTGGIETQYFGPGTRLLVL.